The 28 T cell receptor beta chains below were found in one sample sequenced in a study of circulating and synovial CD4+ cells in juvenile arthritis. Clones were read by immunoSEQ multiplex PCR, and TCRdb kept only the in-frame ones, dropping some. Seen here are 30,000 to 40,000 clones, more than 90% observed once, and the top ten hold under 0.2%. Input material: CD4+ T cells from blood. The receptors derive from a human donor with juvenile idiopathic arthritis.

This clone was observed once. This specimen includes other DNA sequences encoding the same CDR3. The CDR3 nucleotides are TGTGCCAGTAGTACGTCAGGGGTAGGTGTCAATCAGCCCCAGCATTTT. Amino acid sequence: CASSTSGVGVNQPQHF. V gene TRBV19 combines with J gene TRBJ1-5; D might be TRBD1 (6 bases). V was clipped by 4 bases and J by 3 bases, with 16 bases between them. In germline, CDR1 is LNHDA, CDR2 SQIVND (reference sequence). This CDR3 has 16 residues.

V and J are TRBV7-2 and TRBJ2-7; 7 bases align to TRBD1. The germline CDR1 and CDR2 sequences are SGHTA and FQGNSA. This CDR3 contains 18 residues. The V gene end was trimmed by 5 bases and the J gene end by 3 bases; junction bases not matched to a gene: 19. The CDR3 nucleotides are TGTGCCAGCAGCCCGAGGTGGGGGTTAGGAGACAGGGTCTACGAGCAGTACTTC. It codes for CASSPRWGLGDRVYEQYF.

V usage is TRBV28 and J usage is TRBJ1-1, with 12 bases aligning to TRBD1. The CDR3 loop spans 17 amino acids. Germline V lookup: CDR1 MDHEN, CDR2 SYDVKM. V lost 5 bases to trimming and J lost 5 bases; unmatched junction nucleotides: 12. Here the CDR3 DNA reads TGTGCCAGCAGTCTTAGGACGGGACAGGGGGCTCTGACTGAAGCTTTCTTT. Translated, it gives CASSLRTGQGALTEAFF.

A single count supports this clone. DNA of the CDR3: TGTGCCAGCAGTTTAGCGAATTTATTTGGACAGTATTCAATTTCCTACAATGAGCAGTTCTTC. Its protein product is CASSLANLFGQYSISYNEQFF. The rearrangement links TRBV27 to TRBJ2-1; tentatively, D is TRBD1 (6 bases). Between the trimmed V and J ends, which lost 2 bases and 1 base, there was a span of 27 bases. The CDR3 consists of 21 residues. Germline V gene data show CDR1 as MNHEY and CDR2 as SMNVEV (reference sequence).

J is TRBJ1-4 and V is TRBV7-9; D gene uncertain. Germline values: CDR1 SEHNR, CDR2 FQNEAQ (reference sequence). The CDR3 length is 14 residues. V lost 3 bases to trimming and J lost 0 bases, with 5 bases between them. CDR3 in DNA: TGTGCCAGCAGCTTCAGGACAACTAATGAAAAACTGTTTTTT. Translated, it gives CASSFRTTNEKLFF.

Comments on this clone: The identical CDR3 is also encoded by other nucleotide sequences in the sample. The V and J genes are TRBV7-3 and TRBJ1-2, with 11 bases aligning to TRBD1. V was pared by 5 bases and J by 7 bases, with 6 bases of the junction left unmatched. The CDR3 extends over 14 amino acids. CDR1 and CDR2 from the germline V gene are SGHTA and FQGTGA. CDR3 sequence (DNA): TGTGCCAGCAGCCTAATGGGACAGGGGGGTGGCTACACCTTC. Translated: CASSLMGQGGGYTF.

The gene calls are TRBV4-3 and TRBJ2-3; TRBD2 is a possible D gene (5 bases). V dropped 0 bases and J dropped 0 bases, with 13 bases sitting between them. Germline V gene data show CDR1 as LGHNA and CDR2 as YSLEER. The CDR3 spans 17 residues. CDR3 region: CASSQDKATGSTDTQYF. DNA of the CDR3: TGCGCCAGCAGCCAAGATAAGGCAACGGGAAGCACAGATACGCAGTATTTT.

V gene TRBV6-6 combines with J gene TRBJ1-1; D is perhaps TRBD1 (5 bases). Germline lookup yields CDR1 MNHNY and CDR2 SVGAGI (reference sequence). This CDR3 spans 15 amino acids. Trimming pared 4 bases from V and 2 bases from J, leaving 14 bases between. The CDR3 loop is CASSSYIDSNTEAFF. CDR3 coding DNA: TGTGCCAGCAGTTCGTATATAGACAGCAACACTGAAGCTTTCTTT.

The rearrangement joins TRBV11-2 to TRBJ2-7; D not certain. The CDR3 spans 14 residues. In germline, CDR1 is SGHAT, CDR2 FQNNGV. V lost 5 bases to trimming and J lost 0 bases, with 11 bases between them. The DNA of the CDR3 is TGTGCCAGCAGCGACCCACACAGCTCCTACGAGCAGTACTTC. Translation: CASSDPHSSYEQYF.

The CDR3 is CASSPTLEQYF. CDR3 DNA: TGTGCCAGCAGTCCCACCCTAGAGCAGTACTTC. The chain couples TRBV27 to TRBJ2-7; unclear D gene. This CDR3 has 11 residues. Trimming removed 5 bases from V and 7 bases from J, with 9 bases in between. Germline lookup yields CDR1 MNHEY and CDR2 SMNVEV (reference sequence).

The genes are TRBV5-4 and TRBJ1-2; D is ambiguous. CDR3 length: 15 residues. Trimming took 4 bases from V and 3 from J, leaving 16 bases between them. Germline lookup yields CDR1 SGHNT and CDR2 YYREEE (reference sequence). The CDR3 nucleotides are TGTGCCAGCAGCCCTCGCAAGGGAGAGGACTATGGCTACACCTTC. Its protein product is CASSPRKGEDYGYTF.

The chain joins TRBV28 to TRBJ2-7; the D gene is possibly TRBD1 (6 bases). V was cut by 6 bases and J by 3 bases, with 18 bases left in between. Germline V gene sequence: CDR1 MDHEN, CDR2 SYDVKM. The CDR3 loop spans 15 amino acids. CDR3 loop: CASRIQPDSYYEQYF. The CDR3, as DNA: TGTGCCAGCAGGATACAACCGGACAGCTACTACGAGCAGTACTTC.

The chain recombines TRBV4-3 with TRBJ2-7, with TRBD2 identical over 12 bases. Germline V gene lookup returns CDR1 LGHNA and CDR2 YSLEER. Trimming at V came to 2 bases and at J to 4 bases, leaving 12 bases not matched to a gene. The CDR3 is 18 residues long. The CDR3 loop reads CASSQSSSGRAKGYEQYF. The CDR3 DNA reads as TGCGCCAGCAGCCAATCCTCTAGCGGGAGGGCAAAGGGATACGAGCAGTACTTC.

This clone was detected only once. The chain combines TRBV7-2 with TRBJ2-5; TRBD1 might be the D (6 bases). V shed 1 base and J shed 5 bases, with 14 bases lying between them. Germline CDR1 reads SGHTA; CDR2 reads FQGNSA. The CDR3 is 15 amino acids. CDR3 in amino acids: CASSLGGPSRETQYF. Here the CDR3 DNA reads TGTGCCAGCAGCTTAGGGGGGCCTAGTAGGGAGACCCAGTACTTC.

Concerning this clone itself: At the DNA level, this CDR3 is encoded by other sequences in the same sample as well. The chain combines TRBV9 with TRBJ2-3, with TRBD2 matching over 10 bases. Per the germline V gene, CDR1 is SGDLS and CDR2 is YYNGEE. This CDR3 has 15 residues. V was pared by 3 bases and J by 4 bases, with 5 bases of the junction left unmatched. The CDR3 DNA reads as TGTGCCAGCAGCGCCAGCGGGAGGGGTGCAGATACGCAGTATTTT. This sequence encodes CASSASGRGADTQYF.

The chain uses TRBV19 and TRBJ1-5; 7 positions match TRBD1. The germline CDR1 and CDR2 sequences are LNHDA and SQIVND (reference sequence). V lost 3 bases to trimming and J lost 6 bases; unmatched junction nucleotides: 5. This CDR3 has 14 residues. CDR3 sequence: CASSITGVSQPQHF. CDR3 DNA sequence: TGTGCCAGTAGTATCACAGGGGTGAGTCAGCCCCAGCATTTT.

The V gene is TRBV30, the J gene TRBJ1-1; D unclear. The germline gives CDR1 GTSNPN, CDR2 SVGIG (reference sequence). Trimming removed 1 base at V and 7 bases at J, with 7 bases between. The CDR3 is 11 residues long. CDR3 DNA sequence: TGTGCCTGGAGTGGACGAGGTGAAGCTTTCTTT. As protein: CAWSGRGEAFF. Combining the CDR3 with reference TRBV30 and TRBJ1-1 gives the whole variable domain SQTIHQWPATLVQPVGSPLSLECTVEGTSNPNLYWYRQAAGRGLQLLFYSVGIGQISSEVPQNLSASRPQDRQFILSSKKLLLSDSGFYLCAWSGRGEAFFGQGTRLTVV.

The V and J genes are TRBV5-6 and TRBJ1-1, with D hard to call. The CDR3 totals 13 residues. Germline V gene data show CDR1 as SGHDT and CDR2 as YYEEEE. The V gene lost 1 base and the J gene lost 8 bases, with 12 bases spanning the gap. The DNA for the CDR3 is TGTGCCAGCAGCTTGATCAAAGAAACAGAAGCTTTCTTT. Protein sequence: CASSLIKETEAFF.

V gene TRBV5-1 combines with J gene TRBJ2-5; D gene ambiguous. Germline lookup yields CDR1 SGHRS and CDR2 YFSETQ. V gave up 5 bases and J gave up 3 bases, with 8 bases separating them. CDR3 size: 12 residues. The CDR3 region has the DNA TGCGCCAGCAGGGCAAACGAAGAGACCCAGTACTTC. Protein: CASRANEETQYF.

The rearrangement joins TRBV7-3 to TRBJ1-2; TRBD1 aligns across 10 bases. V gave up 5 bases and J gave up 6 bases; unmatched junction bases: 6. CDR3 length: 14 amino acids. Germline CDR1 reads SGHTA; CDR2 reads FQGTGA. In nucleotides, the CDR3 is TGTGCCAGCAGCCGGGGACAGGGGTTTAATGGCTACACCTTC. This translates into CASSRGQGFNGYTF.

This chain joins TRBV7-6 and TRBJ2-5; D gene ambiguous. V lost 1 base, J lost 1 base, and 10 bases lay in between. Germline lookup yields CDR1 SGHVS and CDR2 FNYEAQ. This CDR3 has 15 residues. The CDR3 is CASSLVFGAQETQYF. DNA of the CDR3: TGTGCCAGCAGCTTAGTTTTCGGTGCCCAAGAGACCCAGTACTTC. The full variable domain, with the rest looked up from reference TRBV7-6 and TRBJ2-5, is GAGVSQSPRYKVTKRGQDVALRCDPISGHVSLYWYRQALGQGPEFLTYFNYEAQQDKSGLPNDRFSAERPEGSISTLTIQRTEQRDSAMYRCASSLVFGAQETQYFGPGTRLLVL.

The sample holds one count of this clone. V usage is TRBV6-1 and J usage is TRBJ1-4; a possible D gene is TRBD1 (6 bases). Germline V gives CDR1 MNHNS, CDR2 SASEGT. This CDR3 spans 17 amino acids. V lost 3 bases, J lost 0 bases, and 14 bases lay in between. CDR3 DNA: TGTGCCAGCAGTGATAAACCGGGACACGCAACTAATGAAAAACTGTTTTTT. It is translated as CASSDKPGHATNEKLFF.

The V gene is TRBV6-5, the J gene TRBJ1-1; possibly TRBD1 for D (6 bases). The CDR3 runs to 14 residues. V lost 6 bases to trimming and J lost 1 base, with 12 bases between them. CDR1 and CDR2 from the germline V gene are MNHEY and SVGAGI. The CDR3 DNA is TGTGCCAGCAGCCCCGGGACACCGAACACTGAAGCTTTCTTT. Protein: CASSPGTPNTEAFF.

The chain uses TRBV7-9 and TRBJ2-7, with TRBD2 as a possible D gene (6 bases). Germline V lookup: CDR1 SEHNR, CDR2 FQNEAQ (reference sequence). Trimming pared 0 bases from V and 2 bases from J, leaving 8 bases between. The CDR3 runs 14 residues. This CDR3 is CASSLAGLTYEQYF. CDR3 DNA sequence: TGTGCCAGCAGCTTAGCGGGACTTACCTACGAGCAGTACTTC.

The CDR3 DNA sequence: TGTGCCAGCAGTTACCCCGGCGGGAGCGCTACCGAGCAGTACTTC. Translation gives CASSYPGGSATEQYF. The chain couples TRBV6-6 to TRBJ2-7; 7 positions match TRBD2. V lost 2 bases and J lost 6; bases outside the gene matches: 10. Germline V lookup: CDR1 MNHNY, CDR2 SVGAGI (reference sequence). This CDR3 contains 15 residues.

This CDR3 is CASSFSGSLQPQHF. DNA of the CDR3: TGTGCCAGCAGTTTTTCAGGATCTCTTCAGCCCCAGCATTTT. V usage is TRBV27 and J usage is TRBJ1-5, with D hard to call. Trimming shortened V by 3 bases and J by 6 bases, and 12 bases separated the two germline ends. Germline V gene data show CDR1 as MNHEY and CDR2 as SMNVEV (reference sequence). This CDR3 has 14 amino acids.

The chain carries TRBV9 and TRBJ2-5, with 7 bases matching TRBD2. Trimming cost V 3 bases and J 1 base; bases outside gene matches: 3. CDR3 length: 14 residues. Germline V CDR1 and CDR2: SGDLS, YYNGEE. The CDR3 region is CASSAGLGQETQYF. The CDR3 bases are TGTGCCAGCAGCGCCGGACTAGGCCAAGAGACCCAGTACTTC. The complete variable domain, with remaining parts taken from reference TRBV9 and TRBJ2-5, reads DSGVTQTPKHLITATGQRVTLRCSPRSGDLSVYWYQQSLDQGLQFLIQYYNGEERAKGNILERFSAQQFPDLHSELNLSSLELGDSALYFCASSAGLGQETQYFGPGTRLLVL.

This chain's CDR3 is CASSRGQTTNEKLFF. The CDR3, as DNA: TGTGCCAGTAGTAGGGGACAGACAACTAATGAAAAACTGTTTTTT. The chain recombines TRBV19 with TRBJ1-4, with 7 positions matching TRBD1. Losses at the gene ends were 4 bases for V and 0 bases for J; bases not matched to a gene: 2. The CDR3 contains 15 residues. Germline-derived CDR1 and CDR2 are LNHDA and SQIVND (reference sequence).